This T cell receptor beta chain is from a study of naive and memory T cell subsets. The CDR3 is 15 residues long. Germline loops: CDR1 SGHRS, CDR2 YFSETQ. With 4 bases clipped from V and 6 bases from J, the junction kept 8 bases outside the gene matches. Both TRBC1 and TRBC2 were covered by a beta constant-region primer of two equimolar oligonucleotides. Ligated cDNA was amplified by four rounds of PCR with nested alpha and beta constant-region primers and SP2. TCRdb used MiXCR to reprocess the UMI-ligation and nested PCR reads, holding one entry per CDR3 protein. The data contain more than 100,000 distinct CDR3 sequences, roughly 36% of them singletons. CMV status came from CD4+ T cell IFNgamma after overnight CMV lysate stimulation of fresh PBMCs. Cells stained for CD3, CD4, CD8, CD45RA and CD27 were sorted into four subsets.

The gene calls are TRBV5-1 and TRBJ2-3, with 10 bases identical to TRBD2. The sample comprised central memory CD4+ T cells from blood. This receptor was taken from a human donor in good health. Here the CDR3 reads CASSLTASGSDTQYF. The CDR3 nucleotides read TGCGCCAGCAGCCTCACCGCTAGCGGGAGCGATACGCAGTATTTT.